One T cell receptor beta chain is described in this entry. This record belongs to a study of identifying expanded T cells in peripheral blood. Germline V CDR1 and CDR2: SNHLY, FYNNEI. The CDR3 contains 15 residues. With 1 base removed from V and 0 bases from J, the gap between germline ends came to 6 bases. Generated by immunoSEQ multiplex PCR, the TCRdb table keeps only in-frame clones and is missing some. The sample has over 70,000 clones, about 88% seen once. This receptor was obtained from a person between 18 and 75 years old in good health. The V and J genes are TRBV2 and TRBJ2-2; D is undetermined. The specimen sequenced was blood. The CDR3 sequence is CASSEVRANTGELFF. As DNA, the CDR3 is TGTGCCAGCAGTGAAGTCCGGGCGAACACCGGGGAGCTGTTTTTT.